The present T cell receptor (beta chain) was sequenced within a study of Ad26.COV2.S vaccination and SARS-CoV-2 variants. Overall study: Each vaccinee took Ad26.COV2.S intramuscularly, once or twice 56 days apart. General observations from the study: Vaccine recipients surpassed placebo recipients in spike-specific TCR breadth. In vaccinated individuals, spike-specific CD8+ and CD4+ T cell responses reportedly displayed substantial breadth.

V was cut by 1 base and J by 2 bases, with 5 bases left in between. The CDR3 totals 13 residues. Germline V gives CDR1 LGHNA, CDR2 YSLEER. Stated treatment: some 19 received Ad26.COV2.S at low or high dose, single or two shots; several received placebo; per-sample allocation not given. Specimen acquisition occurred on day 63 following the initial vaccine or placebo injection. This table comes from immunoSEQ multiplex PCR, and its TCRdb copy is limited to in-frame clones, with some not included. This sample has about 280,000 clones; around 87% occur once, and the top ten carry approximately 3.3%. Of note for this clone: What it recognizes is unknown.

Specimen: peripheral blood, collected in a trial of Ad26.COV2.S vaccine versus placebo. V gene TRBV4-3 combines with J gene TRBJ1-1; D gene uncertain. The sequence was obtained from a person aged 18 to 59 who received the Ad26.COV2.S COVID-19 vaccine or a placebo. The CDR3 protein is CASSQGRNTEAFF. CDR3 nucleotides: TGCGCCAGCAGCCAAGGTCGCAACACTGAAGCTTTCTTT.